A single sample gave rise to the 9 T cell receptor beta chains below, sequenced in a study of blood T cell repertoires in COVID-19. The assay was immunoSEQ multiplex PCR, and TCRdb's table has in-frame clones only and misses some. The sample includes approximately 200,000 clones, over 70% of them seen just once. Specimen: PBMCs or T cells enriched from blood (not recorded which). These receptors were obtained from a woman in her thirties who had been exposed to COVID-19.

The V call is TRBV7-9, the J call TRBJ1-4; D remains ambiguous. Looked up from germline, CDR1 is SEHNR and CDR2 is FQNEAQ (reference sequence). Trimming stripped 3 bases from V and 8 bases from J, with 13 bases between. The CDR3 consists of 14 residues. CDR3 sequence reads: CASSFSGGLEKLFF. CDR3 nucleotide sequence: TGTGCCAGCAGCTTTTCGGGAGGGCTGGAAAAACTGTTTTTT.

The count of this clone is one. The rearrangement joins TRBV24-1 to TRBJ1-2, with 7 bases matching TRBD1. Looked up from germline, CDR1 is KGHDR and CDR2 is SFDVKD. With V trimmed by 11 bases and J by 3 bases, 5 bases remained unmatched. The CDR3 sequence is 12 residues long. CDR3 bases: TGTGCCATCCCGGGACAGCACTATGGCTACACCTTC. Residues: CAIPGQHYGYTF.

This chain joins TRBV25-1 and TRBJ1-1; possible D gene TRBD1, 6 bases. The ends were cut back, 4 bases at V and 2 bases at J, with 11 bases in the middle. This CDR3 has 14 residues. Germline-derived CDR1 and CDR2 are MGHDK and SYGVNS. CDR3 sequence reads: CASSVTGLNTEAFF. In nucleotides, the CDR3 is TGTGCCAGCAGTGTGACAGGACTCAACACTGAAGCTTTCTTT.

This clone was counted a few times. CDR3 region: CASGLRAGLVQYF. The CDR3 nucleotides read TGTGCTAGTGGTTTGAGGGCAGGGCTGGTGCAGTACTTC. The rearrangement links TRBV12-5 to TRBJ2-7, with TRBD1 as a possible D gene (5 bases). This CDR3 is 13 amino acids long. Trimming removed 2 bases at V and 9 bases at J, with 14 bases between. CDR1 is LGHNT, CDR2 FRNRAP, per germline.

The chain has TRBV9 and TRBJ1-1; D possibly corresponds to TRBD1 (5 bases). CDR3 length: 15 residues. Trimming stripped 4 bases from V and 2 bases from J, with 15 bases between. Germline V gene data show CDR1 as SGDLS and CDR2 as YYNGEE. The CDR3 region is CASSSGPTGNTEAFF. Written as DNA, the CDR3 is TGTGCCAGCAGCTCCGGGCCTACAGGAAACACTGAAGCTTTCTTT.

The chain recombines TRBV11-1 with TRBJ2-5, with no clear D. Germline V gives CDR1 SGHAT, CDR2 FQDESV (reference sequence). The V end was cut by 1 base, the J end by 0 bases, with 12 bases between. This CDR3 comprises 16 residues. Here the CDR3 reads CASSLVQTRYQETQYF. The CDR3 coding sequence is TGTGCCAGCAGCTTAGTTCAGACAAGATACCAAGAGACCCAGTACTTC.

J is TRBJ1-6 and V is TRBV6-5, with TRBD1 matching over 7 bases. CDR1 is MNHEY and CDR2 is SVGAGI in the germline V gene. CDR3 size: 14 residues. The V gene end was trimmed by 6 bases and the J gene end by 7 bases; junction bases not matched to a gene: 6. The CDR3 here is CASRTGTENSPLHF. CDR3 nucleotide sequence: TGTGCCAGCAGAACCGGGACAGAGAATTCACCCCTCCACTTT.

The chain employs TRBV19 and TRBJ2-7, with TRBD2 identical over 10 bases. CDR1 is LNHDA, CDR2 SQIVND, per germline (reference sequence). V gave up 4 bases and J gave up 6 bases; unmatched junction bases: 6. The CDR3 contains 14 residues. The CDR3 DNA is TGTGCCAGTAGTACCCTAGCGGGAGCCGGCGAGCAGTACTTC. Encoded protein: CASSTLAGAGEQYF.

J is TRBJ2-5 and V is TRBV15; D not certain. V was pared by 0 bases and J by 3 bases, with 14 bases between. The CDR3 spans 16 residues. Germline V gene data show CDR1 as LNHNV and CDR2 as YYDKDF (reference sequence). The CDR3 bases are TGTGCCACCAGCAGAGATAGTTGGGTCCGGGAAGAGACCCAGTACTTC. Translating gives CATSRDSWVREETQYF.